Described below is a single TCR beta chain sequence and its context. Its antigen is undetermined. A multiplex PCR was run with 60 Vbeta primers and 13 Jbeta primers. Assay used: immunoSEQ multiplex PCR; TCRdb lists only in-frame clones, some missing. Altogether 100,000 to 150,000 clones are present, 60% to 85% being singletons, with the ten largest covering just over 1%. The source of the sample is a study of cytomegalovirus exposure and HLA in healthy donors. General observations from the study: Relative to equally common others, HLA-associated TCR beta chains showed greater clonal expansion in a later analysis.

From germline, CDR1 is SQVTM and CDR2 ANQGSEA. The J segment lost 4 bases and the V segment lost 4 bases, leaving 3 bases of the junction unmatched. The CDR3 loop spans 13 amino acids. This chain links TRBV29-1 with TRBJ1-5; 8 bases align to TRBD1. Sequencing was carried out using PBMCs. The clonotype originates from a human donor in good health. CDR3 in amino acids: CSVAGGVNQPQHF. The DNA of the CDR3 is TGCAGCGTTGCAGGGGGCGTGAATCAGCCCCAGCATTTT.